This T cell receptor (beta chain) was sequenced for a study of cytomegalovirus exposure and HLA in healthy donors. It was with 60 Vbeta and 13 Jbeta primers that the PCR ran. Assay: immunoSEQ multiplex PCR; the TCRdb copy retains only in-frame clones and omits some. The specimen's table records tens of thousands of clones. The CDR3 runs to 15 residues. Germline loops: CDR1 SGHTA, CDR2 FQGNSA. Trimming cost V 5 bases and J 2 bases; bases outside gene matches: 7. This chain links TRBV7-2 with TRBJ2-3; 7 nucleotides agree with TRBD2. Material: PBMCs. The TCR was taken from a woman between 45 and 60 years old in good health and CMV-seropositive. The CDR3 reads CASSRVAGDTDTQYF. For the CDR3, the DNA is TGTGCCAGCAGCCGGGTAGCGGGTGACACAGATACGCAGTATTTT.